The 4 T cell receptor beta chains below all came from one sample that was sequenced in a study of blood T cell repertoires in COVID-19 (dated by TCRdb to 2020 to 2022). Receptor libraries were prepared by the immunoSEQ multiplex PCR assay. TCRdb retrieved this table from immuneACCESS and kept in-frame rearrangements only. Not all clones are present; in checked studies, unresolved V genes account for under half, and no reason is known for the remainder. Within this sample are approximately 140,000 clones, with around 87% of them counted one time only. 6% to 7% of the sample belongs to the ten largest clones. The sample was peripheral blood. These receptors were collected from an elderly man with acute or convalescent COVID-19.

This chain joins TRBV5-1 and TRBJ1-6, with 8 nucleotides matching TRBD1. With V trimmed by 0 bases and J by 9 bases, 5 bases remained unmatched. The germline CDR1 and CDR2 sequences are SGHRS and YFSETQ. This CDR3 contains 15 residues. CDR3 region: CASSLEGQGRSPLHF. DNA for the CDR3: TGCGCCAGCAGCTTGGAAGGACAGGGACGTTCACCCCTCCACTTT.

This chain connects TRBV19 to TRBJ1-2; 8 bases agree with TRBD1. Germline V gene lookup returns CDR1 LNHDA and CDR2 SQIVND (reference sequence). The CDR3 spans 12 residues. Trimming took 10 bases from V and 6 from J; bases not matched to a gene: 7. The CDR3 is CATGDRGDGYTF. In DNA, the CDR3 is TGTGCCACTGGCGACAGGGGCGATGGCTACACCTTC.

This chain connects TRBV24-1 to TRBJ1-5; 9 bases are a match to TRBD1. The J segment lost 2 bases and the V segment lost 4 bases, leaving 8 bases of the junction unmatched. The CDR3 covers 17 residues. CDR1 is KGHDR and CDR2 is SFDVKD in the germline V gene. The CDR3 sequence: CATSEGTGQTGNQPQHF. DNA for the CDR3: TGTGCCACCAGTGAGGGGACAGGGCAGACGGGCAATCAGCCCCAGCATTTT.

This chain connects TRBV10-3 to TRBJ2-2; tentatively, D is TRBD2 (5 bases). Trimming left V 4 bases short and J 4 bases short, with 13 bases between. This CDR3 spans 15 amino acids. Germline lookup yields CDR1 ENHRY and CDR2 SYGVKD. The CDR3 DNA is TGTGCCATCAGTGGTAAGGGAGACTTCACCGGGGAGCTGTTTTTT. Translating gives CAISGKGDFTGELFF.